These T cell receptor beta chains were read from a single sample in a study of blood T cell repertoires in COVID-19. Generated by immunoSEQ multiplex PCR, the TCRdb table keeps only in-frame clones and is missing some. The data hold 50,000 or so clones, with around 81% observed a single time. The sequencing sample was made of peripheral blood. All receptors come from a woman aged 60 to 75 with acute or convalescent COVID-19. Each CDR3 is given with its conserved first and last residue. The D gene is left open where the match is weak. Size tells how often a clone was seen (once, few, many) or the class of an expanded clone, and some rows leave it out.

CDR3 DNA: TGCAGTGCTAGTGGAACAGGGGGATTTACTGAAGCTTTCTTT
CDR3 protein: CSASGTGGFTEAFF
V gene: TRBV20-1
D gene: TRBD1
clone size: -
J gene: TRBJ1-1

CDR3 DNA: TGTGCCAGCAGCTCCCTTCTCGCGGGCAATTCACCCCTCCACTTT
CDR3 protein: CASSSLLAGNSPLHF
V gene: TRBV28
D gene: -
clone size: -
J gene: TRBJ1-6

CDR3 DNA: TGTGCCAGCAGCTTAGGGCAGGGGGAAAATGAGCAGTTCTTC
CDR3 protein: CASSLGQGENEQFF
V gene: TRBV11-3
D gene: TRBD1
clone size: -
J gene: TRBJ2-1

CDR3 DNA: TGCAGTGCTAGTCGGACTAGCGGAACCGGGGAGCTGTTTTTT
CDR3 protein: CSASRTSGTGELFF
V gene: TRBV20-1
D gene: TRBD2
clone size: -
J gene: TRBJ2-2

CDR3 DNA: TGTGCCAGCTCACCTACGAGGCAGGGGAGTTCCAATCAGCCCCAGCATTTT
CDR3 protein: CASSPTRQGSSNQPQHF
V gene: TRBV18
D gene: -
clone size: -
J gene: TRBJ1-5

CDR3 DNA: TGTGCCAGCAATCCCAGGGTTGGGAACTACGAGCAGTACTTC
CDR3 protein: CASNPRVGNYEQYF
V gene: TRBV6-5
D gene: -
clone size: -
J gene: TRBJ2-7

CDR3 DNA: TGTGCCAGCAGCAATCGACAGGGGGCTGGCTACACCTTC
CDR3 protein: CASSNRQGAGYTF
V gene: TRBV3-1/TRBV3-2
D gene: TRBD1
clone size: -
J gene: TRBJ1-2

CDR3 DNA: TGTGCCACGGGCCACCTAGGAAGAGGGCAGGGGAGTAGCTACGAGCAGTACTTC
CDR3 protein: CATGHLGRGQGSSYEQYF
V gene: TRBV28
D gene: -
clone size: -
J gene: TRBJ2-7

CDR3 DNA: TGTGCCAGCAGTCCCCGAAAAGGCCCCTCGGGTGAGCAGTACTTC
CDR3 protein: CASSPRKGPSGEQYF
V gene: TRBV28
D gene: -
clone size: -
J gene: TRBJ2-7

CDR3 DNA: TGTGCCAGCAGCCTCCGGGACAGTAACTATGGCTACACCTTC
CDR3 protein: CASSLRDSNYGYTF
V gene: TRBV3-1/TRBV3-2
D gene: TRBD1
clone size: -
J gene: TRBJ1-2

CDR3 DNA: TGTGCCAGCAGTGTATCTCTAGCGGGAGCAACAGATACGCAGTATTTT
CDR3 protein: CASSVSLAGATDTQYF
V gene: TRBV6-1
D gene: TRBD2
clone size: -
J gene: TRBJ2-3

CDR3 DNA: TGTGCCAGCAGCGCTCGTGGACAGGGATGGTCCTACGAGCAGTACTTC
CDR3 protein: CASSARGQGWSYEQYF
V gene: TRBV5-6
D gene: TRBD1
clone size: few
J gene: TRBJ2-7

CDR3 DNA: TGTGCCACCGGACAGGGAGGGAGTTACGAGCAGTACTTC
CDR3 protein: CATGQGGSYEQYF
V gene: TRBV28
D gene: -
clone size: -
J gene: TRBJ2-7

CDR3 DNA: TGCGCCAGCAGCTTGGTGGGACAGATGGAGACCCAGTACTTC
CDR3 protein: CASSLVGQMETQYF
V gene: TRBV5-1
D gene: TRBD1
clone size: -
J gene: TRBJ2-5

CDR3 DNA: TGTGCCAGCAGCGCGGACAGGGGGACTCAGCCCCAGCATTTT
CDR3 protein: CASSADRGTQPQHF
V gene: TRBV9
D gene: TRBD1
clone size: once
J gene: TRBJ1-5

CDR3 DNA: TGTGCCAGTAGGAGGCAGGGATTAGCCTACAATGAGCAGTTCTTC
CDR3 protein: CASRRQGLAYNEQFF
V gene: TRBV19
D gene: -
clone size: few
J gene: TRBJ2-1

CDR3 DNA: TGTGCCAGCAGTTTACGTAGGGACAGCAATGAAAAACTGTTTTTT
CDR3 protein: CASSLRRDSNEKLFF
V gene: TRBV27
D gene: TRBD1
clone size: -
J gene: TRBJ1-4

CDR3 DNA: TGTGCCAGCAGCCCTGGGACTAGCGGCCAAGAGACCCAGTACTTC
CDR3 protein: CASSPGTSGQETQYF
V gene: TRBV5-6
D gene: TRBD2
clone size: -
J gene: TRBJ2-5

CDR3 DNA: TGTGCCAGTAGTTTCAGATCAGGGGGGTCCTACGAGCAGTACTTC
CDR3 protein: CASSFRSGGSYEQYF
V gene: TRBV19
D gene: -
clone size: -
J gene: TRBJ2-7